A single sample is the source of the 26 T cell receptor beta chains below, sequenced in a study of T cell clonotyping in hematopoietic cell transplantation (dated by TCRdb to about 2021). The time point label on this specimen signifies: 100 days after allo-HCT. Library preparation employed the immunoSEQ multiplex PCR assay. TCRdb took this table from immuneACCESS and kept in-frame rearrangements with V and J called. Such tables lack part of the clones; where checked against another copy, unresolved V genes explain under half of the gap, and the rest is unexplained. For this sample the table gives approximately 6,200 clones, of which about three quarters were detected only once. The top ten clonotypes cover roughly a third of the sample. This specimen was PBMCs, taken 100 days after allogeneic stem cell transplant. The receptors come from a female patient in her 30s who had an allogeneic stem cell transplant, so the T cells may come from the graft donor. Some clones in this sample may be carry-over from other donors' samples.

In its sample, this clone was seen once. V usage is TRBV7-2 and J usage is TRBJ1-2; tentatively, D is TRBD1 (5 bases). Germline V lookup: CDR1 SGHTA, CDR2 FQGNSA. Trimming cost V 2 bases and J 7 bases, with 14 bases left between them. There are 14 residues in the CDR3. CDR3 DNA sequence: TGTGCCAGCAGCTTATCCGGGGAAAGGGGTGGCTACACCTTC. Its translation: CASSLSGERGGYTF.

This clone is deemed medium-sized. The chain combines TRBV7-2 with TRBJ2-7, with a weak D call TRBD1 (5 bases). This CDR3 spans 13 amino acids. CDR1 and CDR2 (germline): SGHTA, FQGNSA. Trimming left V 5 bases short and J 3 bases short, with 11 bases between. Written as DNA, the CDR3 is TGTGCCAGCAGCACGCAGGGCAGCTACGAGCAGTACTTC. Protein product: CASSTQGSYEQYF.

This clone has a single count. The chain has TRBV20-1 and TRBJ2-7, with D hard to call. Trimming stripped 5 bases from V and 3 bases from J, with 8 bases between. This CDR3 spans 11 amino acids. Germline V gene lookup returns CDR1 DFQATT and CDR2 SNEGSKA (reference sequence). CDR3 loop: CSADGDYEQYF. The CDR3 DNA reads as TGCAGTGCTGATGGAGACTACGAGCAGTACTTC.

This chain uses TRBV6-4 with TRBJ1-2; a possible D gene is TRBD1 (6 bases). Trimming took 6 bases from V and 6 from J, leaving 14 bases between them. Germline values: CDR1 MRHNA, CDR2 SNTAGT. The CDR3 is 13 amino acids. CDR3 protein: CASSRQGSDGYTF. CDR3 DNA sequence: TGTGCCAGCAGCCGTCAGGGGAGTGATGGCTACACCTTC.

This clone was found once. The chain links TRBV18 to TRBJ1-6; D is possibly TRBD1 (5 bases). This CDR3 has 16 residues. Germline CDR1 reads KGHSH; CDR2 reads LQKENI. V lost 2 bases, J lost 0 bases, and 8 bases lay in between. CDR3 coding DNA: TGTGCCAGCTCACCAGGAGGGGCCTCCTATAATTCACCCCTCCACTTT. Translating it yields CASSPGGASYNSPLHF.

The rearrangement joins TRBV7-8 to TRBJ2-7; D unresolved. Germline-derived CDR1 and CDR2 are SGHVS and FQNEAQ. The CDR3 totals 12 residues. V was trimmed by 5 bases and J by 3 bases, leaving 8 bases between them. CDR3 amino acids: CASSPIRYEQYF. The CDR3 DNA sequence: TGTGCCAGCAGCCCCATCCGCTACGAGCAGTACTTC.

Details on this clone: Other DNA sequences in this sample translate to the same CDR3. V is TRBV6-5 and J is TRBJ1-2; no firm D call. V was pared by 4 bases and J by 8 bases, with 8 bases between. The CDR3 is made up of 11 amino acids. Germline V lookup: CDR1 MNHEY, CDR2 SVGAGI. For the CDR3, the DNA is TGTGCCAGCAGTTCCTTATTGGGCTACACCTTC. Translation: CASSSLLGYTF.

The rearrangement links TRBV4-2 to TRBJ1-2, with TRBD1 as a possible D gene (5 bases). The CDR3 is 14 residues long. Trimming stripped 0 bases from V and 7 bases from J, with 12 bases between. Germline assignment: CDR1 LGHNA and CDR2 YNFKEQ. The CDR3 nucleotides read TGTGCCAGCAGCCAAGATCTGGGGCGGGCTGGCTACACCTTC. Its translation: CASSQDLGRAGYTF.

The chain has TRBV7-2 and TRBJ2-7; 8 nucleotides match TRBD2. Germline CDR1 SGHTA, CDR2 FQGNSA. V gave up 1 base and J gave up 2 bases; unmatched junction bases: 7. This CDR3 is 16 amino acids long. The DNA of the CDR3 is TGTGCCAGCAGCTTAGAATTCTCTAGCGGGCCCTACGAGCAGTACTTC. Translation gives CASSLEFSSGPYEQYF.

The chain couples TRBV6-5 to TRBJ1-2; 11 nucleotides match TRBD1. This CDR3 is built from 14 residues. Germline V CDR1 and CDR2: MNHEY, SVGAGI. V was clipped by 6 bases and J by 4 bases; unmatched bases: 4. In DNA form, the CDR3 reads TGTGCCAGCAGCTCGGGACAGGGGGTCTATGGCTACACCTTC. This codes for CASSSGQGVYGYTF.

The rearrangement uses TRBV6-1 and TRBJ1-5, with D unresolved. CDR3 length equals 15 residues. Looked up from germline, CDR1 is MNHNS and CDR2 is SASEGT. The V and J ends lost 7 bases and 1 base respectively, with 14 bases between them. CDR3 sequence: CASKLSAGSNQPQHF. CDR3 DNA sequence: TGTGCCAGCAAGCTTTCGGCAGGAAGCAATCAGCCCCAGCATTTT.

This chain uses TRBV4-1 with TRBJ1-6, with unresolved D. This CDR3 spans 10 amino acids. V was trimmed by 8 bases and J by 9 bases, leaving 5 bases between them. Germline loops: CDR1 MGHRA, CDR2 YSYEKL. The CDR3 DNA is TGCGCCAGCCCAATTTCACCCCTCCACTTT. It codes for CASPISPLHF.

As DNA, the CDR3 is TGTGCCTGGAGTAGAAGACAGGGGCATTTTGAAGCTTTCTTT. Translating it yields CAWSRRQGHFEAFF. The chain recombines TRBV30 with TRBJ1-1; 8 bases line up with TRBD1. Per the germline V gene, CDR1 is GTSNPN and CDR2 is SVGIG (reference sequence). There are 14 residues in the CDR3. V shed 2 bases, J shed 7 bases, and the junction held 9 bases outside the gene matches.

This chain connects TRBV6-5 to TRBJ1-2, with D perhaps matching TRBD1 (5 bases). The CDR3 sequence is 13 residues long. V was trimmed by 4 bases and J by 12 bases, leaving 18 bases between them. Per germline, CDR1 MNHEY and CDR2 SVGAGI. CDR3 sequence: CASSSFADSSHTF. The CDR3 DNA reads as TGTGCCAGCAGTTCCTTTGCCGACAGCAGTCACACCTTC.

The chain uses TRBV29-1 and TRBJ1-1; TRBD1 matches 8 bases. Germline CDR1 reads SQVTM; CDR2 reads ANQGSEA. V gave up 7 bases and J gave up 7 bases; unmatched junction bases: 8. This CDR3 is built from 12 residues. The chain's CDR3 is CSGTRGQGEAFF. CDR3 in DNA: TGCAGCGGAACCAGGGGGCAGGGTGAAGCTTTCTTT.

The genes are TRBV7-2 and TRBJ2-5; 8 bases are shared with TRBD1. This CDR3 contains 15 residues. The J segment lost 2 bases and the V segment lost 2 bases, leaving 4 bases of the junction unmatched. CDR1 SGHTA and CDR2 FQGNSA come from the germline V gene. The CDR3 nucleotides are TGTGCCAGCAGCTTAACGCGGGACAGGCAAGAGACCCAGTACTTC. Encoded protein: CASSLTRDRQETQYF.

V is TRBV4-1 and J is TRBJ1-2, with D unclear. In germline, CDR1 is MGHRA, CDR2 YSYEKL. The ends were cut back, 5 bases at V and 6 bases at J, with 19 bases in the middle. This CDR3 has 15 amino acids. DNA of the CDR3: TGCGCCAGCAGCTCTCGAGGGTTTCCAGAGGATGGCTACACCTTC. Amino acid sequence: CASSSRGFPEDGYTF.

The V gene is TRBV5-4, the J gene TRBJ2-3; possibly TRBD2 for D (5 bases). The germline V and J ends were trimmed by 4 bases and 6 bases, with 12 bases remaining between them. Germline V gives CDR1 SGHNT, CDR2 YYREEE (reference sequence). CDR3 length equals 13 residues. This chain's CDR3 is CASSPTPGDTQYF. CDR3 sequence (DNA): TGTGCCAGCAGCCCCACGCCGGGGGATACGCAGTATTTT.

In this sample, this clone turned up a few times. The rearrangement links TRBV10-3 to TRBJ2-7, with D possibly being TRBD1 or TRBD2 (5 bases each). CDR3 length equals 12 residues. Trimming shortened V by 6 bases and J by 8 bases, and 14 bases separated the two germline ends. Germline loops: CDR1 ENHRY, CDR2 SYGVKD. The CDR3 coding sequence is TGTGCCATCAGGGACGGGGCTGAGAAGCAGTACTTC. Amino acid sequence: CAIRDGAEKQYF.

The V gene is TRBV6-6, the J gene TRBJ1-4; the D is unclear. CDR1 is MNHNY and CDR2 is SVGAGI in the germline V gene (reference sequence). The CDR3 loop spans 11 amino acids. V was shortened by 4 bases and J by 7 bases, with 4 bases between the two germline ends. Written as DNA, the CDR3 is TGTGCCAGCAGTTCATCTGAAAAACTGTTTTTT. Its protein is CASSSSEKLFF.

The CDR3, as DNA: TGTGCCAGCAGCTTAGAGAAAGCCCGGTTCTCTGGGGCCAACGTCCTGACTTTC. Protein: CASSLEKARFSGANVLTF. The chain carries TRBV7-9 and TRBJ2-6; D is unresolved. The CDR3 is made up of 18 amino acids. The V gene lost 1 base and the J gene lost 0 bases, with 13 bases spanning the gap. Per germline, CDR1 SEHNR and CDR2 FQNEAQ (reference sequence).

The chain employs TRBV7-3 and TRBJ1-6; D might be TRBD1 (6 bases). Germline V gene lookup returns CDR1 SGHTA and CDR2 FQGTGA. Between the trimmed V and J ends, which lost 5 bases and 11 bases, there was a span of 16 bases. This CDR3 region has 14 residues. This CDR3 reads CASSLTLSGAPLHF. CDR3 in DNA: TGTGCCAGCAGCCTTACCTTGTCAGGGGCACCCCTCCACTTT.

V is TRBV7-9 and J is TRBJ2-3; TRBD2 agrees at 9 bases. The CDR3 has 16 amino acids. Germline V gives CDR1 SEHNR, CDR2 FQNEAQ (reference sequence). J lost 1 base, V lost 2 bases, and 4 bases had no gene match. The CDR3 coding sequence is TGTGCCAGCAGCTTAATCGGCGGGGGGGGCACAGATACGCAGTATTTT. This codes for CASSLIGGGGTDTQYF.

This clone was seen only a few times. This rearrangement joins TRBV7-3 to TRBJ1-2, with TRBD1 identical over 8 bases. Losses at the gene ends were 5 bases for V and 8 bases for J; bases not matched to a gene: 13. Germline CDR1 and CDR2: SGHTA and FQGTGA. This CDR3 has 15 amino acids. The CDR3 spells CASSPRQGSLGGYTF. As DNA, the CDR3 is TGTGCCAGCAGCCCAAGACAGGGGTCCCTTGGCGGCTACACCTTC.

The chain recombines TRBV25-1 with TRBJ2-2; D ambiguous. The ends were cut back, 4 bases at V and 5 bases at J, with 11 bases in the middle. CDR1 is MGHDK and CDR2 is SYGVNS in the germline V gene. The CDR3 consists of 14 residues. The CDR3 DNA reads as TGTGCCAGCAGTGGACCAGTCGTAACCGGGGAGCTGTTTTTT. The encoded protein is CASSGPVVTGELFF. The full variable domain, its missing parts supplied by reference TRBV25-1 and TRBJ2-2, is EADIYQTPRYLVIGTGKKITLECSQTMGHDKMYWYQQDPGMELHLIHYSYGVNSTEKGDLSSESTVSRIRTEHFPLTLESARPSHTSQYLCASSGPVVTGELFFGEGSRLTVL.

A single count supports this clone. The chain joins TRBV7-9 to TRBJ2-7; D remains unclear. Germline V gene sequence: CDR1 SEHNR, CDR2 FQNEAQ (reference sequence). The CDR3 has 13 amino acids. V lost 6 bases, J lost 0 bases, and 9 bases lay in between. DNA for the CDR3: TGTGCCAGCAGTCTCGAGAGCTCCTACGAGCAGTACTTC. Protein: CASSLESSYEQYF.